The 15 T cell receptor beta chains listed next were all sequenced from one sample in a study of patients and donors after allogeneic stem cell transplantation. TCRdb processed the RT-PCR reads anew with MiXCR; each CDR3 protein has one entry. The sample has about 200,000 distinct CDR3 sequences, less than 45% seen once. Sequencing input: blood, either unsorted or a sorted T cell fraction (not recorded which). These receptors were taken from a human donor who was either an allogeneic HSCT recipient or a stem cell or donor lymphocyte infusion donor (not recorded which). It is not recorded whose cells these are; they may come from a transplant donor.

DNA for the CDR3: TGTGCCAGCAGCTGGGACATGGATGAAAAACTGTTTTTT. Its translation is CASSWDMDEKLFF. The chain uses TRBV7-8 and TRBJ1-4; a weak D match, TRBD1 (6 bases). The V gene's germline CDR1 is SGHVS and CDR2 FQNEAQ. Trimming removed 4 bases from V and 6 bases from J, with 9 bases in between. The CDR3 sequence is 13 residues long.

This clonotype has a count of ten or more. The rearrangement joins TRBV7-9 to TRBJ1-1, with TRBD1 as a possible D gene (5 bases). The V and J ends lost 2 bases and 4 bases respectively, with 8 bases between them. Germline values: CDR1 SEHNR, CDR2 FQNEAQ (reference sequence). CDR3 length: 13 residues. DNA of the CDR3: TGTGCCAGCAGCTTAATCAGGGTCACTGAAGCTTTCTTT. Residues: CASSLIRVTEAFF.

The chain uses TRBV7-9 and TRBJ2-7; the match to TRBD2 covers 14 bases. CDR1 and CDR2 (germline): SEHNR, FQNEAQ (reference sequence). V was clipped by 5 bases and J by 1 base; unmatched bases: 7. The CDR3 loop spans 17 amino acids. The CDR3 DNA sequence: TGTGCCAGCAGCGGACTAGCGGGAGGCTTATGGTCCTACGAGCAGTACTTC. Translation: CASSGLAGGLWSYEQYF.

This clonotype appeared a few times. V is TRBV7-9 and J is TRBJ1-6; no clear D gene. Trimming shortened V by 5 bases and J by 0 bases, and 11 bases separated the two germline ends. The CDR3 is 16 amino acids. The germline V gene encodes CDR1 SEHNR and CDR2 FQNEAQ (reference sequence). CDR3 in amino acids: CASSPFESSYNSPLHF. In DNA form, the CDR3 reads TGTGCCAGCAGCCCGTTTGAGAGCTCCTATAATTCACCCCTCCACTTT.

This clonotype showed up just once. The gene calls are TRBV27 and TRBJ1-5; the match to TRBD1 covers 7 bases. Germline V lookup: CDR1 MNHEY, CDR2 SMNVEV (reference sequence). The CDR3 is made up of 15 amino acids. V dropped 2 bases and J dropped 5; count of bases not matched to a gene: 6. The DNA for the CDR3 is TGTGCCAGCAGTTTAACGGGACAGTTTGATCAGCCCCAGCATTTT. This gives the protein CASSLTGQFDQPQHF.

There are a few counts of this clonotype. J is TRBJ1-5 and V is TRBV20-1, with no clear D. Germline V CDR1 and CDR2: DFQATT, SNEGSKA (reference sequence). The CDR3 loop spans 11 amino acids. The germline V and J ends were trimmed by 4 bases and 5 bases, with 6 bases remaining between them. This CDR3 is CSATGDQPQHF. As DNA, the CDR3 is TGCAGTGCTACCGGGGATCAGCCCCAGCATTTT.

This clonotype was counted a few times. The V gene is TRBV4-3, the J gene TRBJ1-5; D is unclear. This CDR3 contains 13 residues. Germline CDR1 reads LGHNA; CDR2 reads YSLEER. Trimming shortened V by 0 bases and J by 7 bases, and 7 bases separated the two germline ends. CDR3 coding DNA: TGCGCCAGCAGCCAAGATTCTGGACAGCCCCAGCATTTT. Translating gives CASSQDSGQPQHF.

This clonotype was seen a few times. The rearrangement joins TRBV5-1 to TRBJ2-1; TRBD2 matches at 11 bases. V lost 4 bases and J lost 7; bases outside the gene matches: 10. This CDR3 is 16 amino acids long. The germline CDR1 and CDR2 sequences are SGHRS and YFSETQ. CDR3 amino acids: CASSPPGLADWNEQFF. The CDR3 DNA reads TGCGCCAGCAGCCCGCCGGGACTAGCGGATTGGAATGAGCAGTTCTTC.

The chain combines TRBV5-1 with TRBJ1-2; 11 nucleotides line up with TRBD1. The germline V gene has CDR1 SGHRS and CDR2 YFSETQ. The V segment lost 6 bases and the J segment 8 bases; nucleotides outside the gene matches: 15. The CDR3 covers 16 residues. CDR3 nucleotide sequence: TGCGCCAGCACGCGGACAGGGGGCGATGAGATGAGGGGCTACACCTTC. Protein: CASTRTGGDEMRGYTF. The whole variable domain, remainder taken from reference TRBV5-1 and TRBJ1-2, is KAGVTQTPRYLIKTRGQQVTLSCSPISGHRSVSWYQQTPGQGLQFLFEYFSETQRNKGNFPGRFSGRQFSNSRSEMNVSTLELGDSALYLCASTRTGGDEMRGYTFGSGTRLTVV.

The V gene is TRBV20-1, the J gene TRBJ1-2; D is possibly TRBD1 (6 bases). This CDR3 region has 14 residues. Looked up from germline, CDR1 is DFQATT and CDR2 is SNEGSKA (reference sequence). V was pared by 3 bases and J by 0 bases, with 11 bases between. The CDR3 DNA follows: TGCAGTGCTAGGGAGACAGGAGCTAACTATGGCTACACCTTC. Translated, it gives CSARETGANYGYTF.

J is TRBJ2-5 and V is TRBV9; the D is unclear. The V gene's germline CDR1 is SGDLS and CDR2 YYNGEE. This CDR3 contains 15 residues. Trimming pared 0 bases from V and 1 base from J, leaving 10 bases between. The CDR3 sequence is CASSVAGRLQETQYF. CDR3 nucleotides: TGTGCCAGCAGCGTAGCCGGACGACTCCAAGAGACCCAGTACTTC.

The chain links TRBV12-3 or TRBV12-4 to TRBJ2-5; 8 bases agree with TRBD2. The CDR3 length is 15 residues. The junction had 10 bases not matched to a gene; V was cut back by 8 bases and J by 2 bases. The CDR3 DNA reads TGTGCCAGCCTTGGGGCTAGCGGGTCTCAAGAGACCCAGTACTTC. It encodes CASLGASGSQETQYF.

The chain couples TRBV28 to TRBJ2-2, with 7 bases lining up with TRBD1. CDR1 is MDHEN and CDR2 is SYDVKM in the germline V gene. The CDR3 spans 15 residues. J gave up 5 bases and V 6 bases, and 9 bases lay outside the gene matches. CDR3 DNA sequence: TGTGCCAGCAGACCCGGGACAGATTATACCGGGGAGCTGTTTTTT. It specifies CASRPGTDYTGELFF.

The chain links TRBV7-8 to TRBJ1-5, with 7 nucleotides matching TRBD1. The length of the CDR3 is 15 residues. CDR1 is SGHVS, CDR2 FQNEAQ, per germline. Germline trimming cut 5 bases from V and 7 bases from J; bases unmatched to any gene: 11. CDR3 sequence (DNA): TGTGCCAGCAGCGTGACAGGGTCGCGGGGGCAGCCCCAGCATTTT. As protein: CASSVTGSRGQPQHF.

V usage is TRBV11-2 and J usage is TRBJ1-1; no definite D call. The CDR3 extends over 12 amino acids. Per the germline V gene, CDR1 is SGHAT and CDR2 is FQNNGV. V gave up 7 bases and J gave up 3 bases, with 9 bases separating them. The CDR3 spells CASTGGYTEAFF. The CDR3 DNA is TGTGCCAGCACCGGAGGGTACACTGAAGCTTTCTTT.